These 9 T cell receptor beta chains were all obtained from the same sample, sequenced in a study of Ad26.COV2.S vaccination and SARS-CoV-2 variants. This sample's treatment: around 19 received Ad26.COV2.S at low or high dose, single or two shots; a few received placebo; per-sample allocation not given. Specimen acquisition occurred on day 63 following the initial vaccine or placebo injection. Sequencing was performed with immunoSEQ multiplex PCR; in TCRdb, only in-frame clones are kept and a portion is missing. This repertoire shows hundreds of thousands of clones, roughly 90% found once; its top ten account for about 1.5%. This material consisted of peripheral blood, taken in a trial of Ad26.COV2.S vaccine versus placebo. The receptor source for this set is a person between 18 and 59 years old who received the Ad26.COV2.S COVID-19 vaccine or a placebo.

This clone was counted a few times. This chain links TRBV10-3 with TRBJ1-5; tentatively, D is TRBD1 (6 bases). Trimming removed 2 bases from V and 4 bases from J, with 9 bases in between. Germline loops: CDR1 ENHRY, CDR2 SYGVKD. The CDR3 is 14 residues long. CDR3 region: CAISETGNNQPQHF. The CDR3, as DNA: TGTGCCATCAGTGAGACAGGGAATAATCAGCCCCAGCATTTT.

This rearrangement joins TRBV19 to TRBJ2-7; D is undetermined. The CDR3 runs 14 residues. The V gene lost 3 bases and the J gene lost 4 bases, with 13 bases spanning the gap. Germline loops: CDR1 LNHDA, CDR2 SQIVND (reference sequence). The CDR3 DNA reads TGTGCCAGTAGTATTTCGCGACCTCCATACGAGCAGTACTTC. Residues: CASSISRPPYEQYF.

This sequence joins TRBV6-1 and TRBJ1-1; D not certain. This CDR3 contains 10 residues. The germline CDR1 and CDR2 sequences are MNHNS and SASEGT. Trimming pared 2 bases from V and 11 bases from J, leaving 6 bases between. This CDR3 is CASSEYVAFF. The DNA of the CDR3 is TGTGCCAGCAGTGAATACGTGGCTTTCTTT.

The chain uses TRBV19 and TRBJ2-5; 9 bases line up with TRBD1. The CDR3 sequence is 14 residues long. Germline V gene data show CDR1 as LNHDA and CDR2 as SQIVND (reference sequence). The trim removed 4 bases at V and 4 bases at J, leaving 4 bases unmatched. The CDR3 spells CASSTTGGPETQYF. The CDR3 bases are TGTGCCAGTAGTACAACAGGGGGCCCAGAGACCCAGTACTTC.

The chain carries TRBV5-1 and TRBJ1-1; 7 nucleotides agree with TRBD1. Losses at the gene ends were 3 bases for V and 1 base for J; bases not matched to a gene: 6. CDR1 SGHRS and CDR2 YFSETQ come from the germline V gene. There are 15 residues in the CDR3. The CDR3 is CASSSQTGTNTEAFF. The CDR3 nucleotides read TGCGCCAGCAGCTCTCAGACAGGGACGAACACTGAAGCTTTCTTT.

This sequence joins TRBV19 and TRBJ2-3; D not resolved. Germline CDR1 is LNHDA and CDR2 is SQIVND (reference sequence). The CDR3 is made up of 13 amino acids. Trimming removed 4 bases from V and 2 bases from J, with 7 bases in between. The CDR3 spells CASSTRNTDTQYF. CDR3 DNA: TGTGCCAGTAGTACTAGAAACACAGATACGCAGTATTTT.

V is TRBV2 and J is TRBJ2-1; TRBD2 aligns across 9 bases. The CDR3 has 15 amino acids. Germline V gene data show CDR1 as SNHLY and CDR2 as FYNNEI. Unmatched junction bases numbered 6, after V lost 5 bases and J lost 4 bases. The DNA for the CDR3 is TGTGCCAGCAGTCCGTCAGCGGGAGGTTACAATGAGCAGTTCTTC. Amino acids: CASSPSAGGYNEQFF.

The rearrangement uses TRBV30 and TRBJ2-4, with D possibly being TRBD1 or TRBD2 (5 bases each). The ends were cut back, 3 bases at V and 14 bases at J, with 14 bases in the middle. Germline-derived CDR1 and CDR2 are GTSNPN and SVGIG (reference sequence). This CDR3 has 11 residues. The CDR3 spells CAWSVGAGKYF. For the CDR3, the DNA is TGTGCCTGGAGCGTCGGGGCCGGAAAGTACTTC.

V usage is TRBV4-2 and J usage is TRBJ2-5; 9 nucleotides line up with TRBD1. Unmatched junction bases numbered 13, after V lost 6 bases and J lost 5 bases. This CDR3 spans 16 amino acids. Germline V gene lookup returns CDR1 LGHNA and CDR2 YNFKEQ. CDR3 loop: CASSSTDRGSGETQYF. Here the CDR3 DNA reads TGTGCCAGCAGTTCCACCGACAGGGGGAGCGGTGAGACCCAGTACTTC.